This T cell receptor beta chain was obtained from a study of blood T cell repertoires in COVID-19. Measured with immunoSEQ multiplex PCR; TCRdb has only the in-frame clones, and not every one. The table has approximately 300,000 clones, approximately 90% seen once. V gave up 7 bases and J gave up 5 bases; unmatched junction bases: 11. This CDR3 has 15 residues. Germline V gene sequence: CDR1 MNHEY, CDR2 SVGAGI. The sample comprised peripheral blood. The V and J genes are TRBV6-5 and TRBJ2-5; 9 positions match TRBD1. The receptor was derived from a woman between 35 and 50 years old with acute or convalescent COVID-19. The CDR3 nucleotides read TGTGCCAGCACCCTCGGACAGGGGCGATTGGAGACCCAGTACTTC. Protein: CASTLGQGRLETQYF.